The rows below give T cell receptor beta chains drawn from one sample of a study of molecular identifiers for immune sequencing clone quantification. MiXCR, applied by TCRdb to the PCR reads, yields one record per CDR3 protein. This table has 85,000 to 100,000 distinct CDR3 sequences, 20% to 25% appearing once. The material sequenced was naive CD8+ T cells from blood, with Jurkat cell RNA spiked in. These TCRs come from a human donor in good health. Some libraries in this study had Jurkat cell RNA spiked in. CDR3s include the opening cysteine and the closing phenylalanine or tryptophan. A D gene is named only where the DNA matches it firmly. Clone size is stated in some rows and not others, as once, few, many or a class when expanded.

D gene: -
clone size: few
J gene: TRBJ2-7
V gene: TRBV20-1
CDR3 DNA: TGCAGTGCTAGAGCAACAGGATTCGAGCAGTACTTC
CDR3 protein: CSARATGFEQYF

D gene: TRBD1
clone size: many
J gene: TRBJ1-1
V gene: TRBV6-2/TRBV6-3
CDR3 DNA: TGTGCCAGCAGTGAACCGGGACAGTTGGCTTTCTTT
CDR3 protein: CASSEPGQLAFF

D gene: -
clone size: -
J gene: TRBJ2-7
V gene: TRBV20-1
CDR3 DNA: TGCAGTGCTTGTCCACAGGGCTACGAGCAGTACTTC
CDR3 protein: CSACPQGYEQYF

D gene: TRBD1
clone size: -
J gene: TRBJ2-7
V gene: TRBV30
CDR3 DNA: TGTGACTGGAGTCCTGGGAGAGGGGGCTACGACGAGCAGTACTTC
CDR3 protein: CDWSPGRGGYDEQYF

D gene: -
clone size: many
J gene: TRBJ2-1
V gene: TRBV25-1
CDR3 DNA: TGTGCCAGCAGTATAGGGGGGGCCTACAATGAGCAGTTCTTC
CDR3 protein: CASSIGGAYNEQFF

D gene: TRBD1
clone size: many
J gene: TRBJ2-7
V gene: TRBV6-6
CDR3 DNA: TGTGCCAGCAGTGATGCAGGGGGCGCGAGCTACGAGCAGTACTTC
CDR3 protein: CASSDAGGASYEQYF

D gene: -
clone size: -
J gene: TRBJ2-1
V gene: TRBV28
CDR3 DNA: TGTGCCAGCATCGGTTGGGGGGAGGAGGGTGAGCAGTTCTTC
CDR3 protein: CASIGWGEEGEQFF

D gene: TRBD1
clone size: -
J gene: TRBJ1-1
V gene: TRBV27
CDR3 DNA: TGTGCCAGCAGCTCACTGGAGGACAGGGGAAACACTGAAGCTTTCTTT
CDR3 protein: CASSSLEDRGNTEAFF

D gene: TRBD1
clone size: many
J gene: TRBJ1-1
V gene: TRBV27
CDR3 DNA: TGTGCCAGCAGTCCAAGACAGGGGGATACTGAAGCTTTCTTT
CDR3 protein: CASSPRQGDTEAFF

D gene: TRBD1
clone size: -
J gene: TRBJ2-5
V gene: TRBV4-3
CDR3 DNA: TGCGCCAGCAGCCAAGTTTGGACAGGGGAAACACAGTACCAAGAGACCCAGTACTTC
CDR3 protein: CASSQVWTGETQYQETQYF

D gene: -
clone size: few
J gene: TRBJ2-7
V gene: TRBV27
CDR3 DNA: TGTGCCAGCACCAAGGAGAGGGGGTACGAGCAGTACTTC
CDR3 protein: CASTKERGYEQYF

D gene: -
clone size: few
J gene: TRBJ2-2
V gene: TRBV4-2
CDR3 DNA: TGTGCCAGCAGCCAAGCAGACACCGGGGAGCTGTTTTTT
CDR3 protein: CASSQADTGELFF

D gene: TRBD1
clone size: few
J gene: TRBJ2-7
V gene: TRBV9
CDR3 DNA: TGTGCCAGCAGCGCCGAGGGACAGGTGGGCGAGCAGAACTTC
CDR3 protein: CASSAEGQVGEQNF

D gene: -
clone size: -
J gene: TRBJ2-3
V gene: TRBV2
CDR3 DNA: TGTGCCAGCAGGGCTGAGAGTTGGGATACGCGGTATTTT
CDR3 protein: CASRAESWDTRYF

D gene: TRBD1
clone size: -
J gene: TRBJ2-5
V gene: TRBV24-1
CDR3 DNA: TGCGCCACCAGTGATCCTGGGACAGGGTATGAGACCCAGTACTTC
CDR3 protein: CATSDPGTGYETQYF

D gene: TRBD2
clone size: few
J gene: TRBJ2-7
V gene: TRBV3-1
CDR3 DNA: TGTGCCAGCAGCCAAGAAAAGGGAGGGTCCTCCTACGAGCAGTACTTC
CDR3 protein: CASSQEKGGSSYEQYF